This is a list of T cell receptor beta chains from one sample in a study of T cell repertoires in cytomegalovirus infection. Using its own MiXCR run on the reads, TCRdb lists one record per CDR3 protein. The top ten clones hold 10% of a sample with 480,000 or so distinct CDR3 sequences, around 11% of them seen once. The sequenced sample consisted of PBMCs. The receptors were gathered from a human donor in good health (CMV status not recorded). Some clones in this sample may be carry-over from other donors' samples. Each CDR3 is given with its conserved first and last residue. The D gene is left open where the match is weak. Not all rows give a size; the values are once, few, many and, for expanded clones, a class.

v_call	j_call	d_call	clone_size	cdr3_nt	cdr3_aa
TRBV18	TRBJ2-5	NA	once	TGTGCCAGCTCACCACCGTTAAGGGAAGAGACCCAGTACTTC	CASSPPLREETQYF
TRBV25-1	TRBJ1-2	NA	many	TGTGCCAGCAGTCAGGATTACTATGGCTACACCTTC	CASSQDYYGYTF
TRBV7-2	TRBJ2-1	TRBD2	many	TGTGCCAGCAGCCTACGCTTACTAGCGGGAGGGGGGGATGAGCAGTTCTTC	CASSLRLLAGGGDEQFF
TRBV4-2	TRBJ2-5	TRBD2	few	TGTGCCAGCAGCCCAAAAGCGGGACACCAAGAGACCCAGTACTTC	CASSPKAGHQETQYF
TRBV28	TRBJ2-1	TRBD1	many	TGTGGGACAGGCTCGGGACAGGGCTCCTACAATGAGCAGTTCTTC	CGTGSGQGSYNEQFF
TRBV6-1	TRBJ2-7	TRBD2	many	TGTGCCAGCAGTTTAGCGGGACTCTCCTACGAGCAGTACTTC	CASSLAGLSYEQYF
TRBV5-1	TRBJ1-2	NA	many	TGCGCCAGCAGCTTAGTAACGGTCGGGGATGGCTACACCTTC	CASSLVTVGDGYTF
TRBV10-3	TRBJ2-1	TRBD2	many	TGTGCCTTCGGGACTAGCCTCTACAATGAGCAGTTCTTC	CAFGTSLYNEQFF
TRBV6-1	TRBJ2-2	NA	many	TGTGCCAGTGTTACGGCAGGGAGTAACACCGGGGAGCTGTTTTTT	CASVTAGSNTGELFF
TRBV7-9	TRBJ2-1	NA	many	TGTGCCAGCAGCTTGGACACACACAATGAGCAGTTCTTC	CASSLDTHNEQFF
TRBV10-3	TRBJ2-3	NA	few	TGTGCCATCAGGACGGCGAGGGGGGCTAGCACAGATACGCAGTATTTT	CAIRTARGASTDTQYF
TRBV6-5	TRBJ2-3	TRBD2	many	TGTGCCAGCAGTTACTCGGGAGGGATCACAGATACGCAGTATTTT	CASSYSGGITDTQYF
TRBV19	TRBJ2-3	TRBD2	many	TGTGCCAGTAGTAATAGCGGGAGCTCAGATACGCAGTATTTT	CASSNSGSSDTQYF
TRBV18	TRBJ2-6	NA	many	TGTGCCAGCTCACTCCCTAGGTCTGGGGCCAACGTCCTGACTTTC	CASSLPRSGANVLTF
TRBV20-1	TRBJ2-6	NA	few	TGCAGTGCTAGAAAACTCTCTGGGGCCAACGTCCTGACTTTC	CSARKLSGANVLTF
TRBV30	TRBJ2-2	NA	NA	TGTGCCTGGAACCGGGGCCCCGGGGAGCTGTTTTTT	CAWNRGPGELFF
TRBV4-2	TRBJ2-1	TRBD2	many	TGTGCCAGCAGCCAAACAGGACTAGCGGGGTACAATGAGCAGTTCTTC	CASSQTGLAGYNEQFF